The subject of this entry is one T cell receptor beta chain. What it binds is unknown. The germline V and J ends were trimmed by 8 bases and 12 bases, with 17 bases remaining between them. Germline V gene lookup returns CDR1 MGHDK and CDR2 SYGVNS. CDR3 size: 11 residues. Next came a second PCR, run for about 7 to 12 cycles, which used a sample-barcoded 5' primer along with a J-beta primer mix. TCRdb fed the 5' RACE reads into MiXCR, producing one record per CDR3 protein. The table shows about a million distinct CDR3 sequences, with about 53% occurring only once. No fewer than 7 million PBMCs went into each sample. This sample was included in a study of blood T cells in healthy people across ages. Whole-study findings and limits: A conclusive naive versus antigen-experienced comparison was prevented by the unsorted PBMCs.

The clonotype comes from a woman aged 55-69 years in good health. Sequenced: blood. The chain links TRBV25-1 to TRBJ2-7, with D possibly matching TRBD1 (5 bases). The CDR3, as DNA: TGTGCCAGCGGCTACAGGACAATGGCGTACTTC. It yields the protein CASGYRTMAYF.